This entry lists 9 T cell receptor beta chains sequenced from one sample in a study of T cells in Graves' hyperthyroidism and ophthalmopathy. Template material for amplifying TCR beta CDR3 regions consisted of RNA transcripts. The primer set for the first-round RT-PCR of the TCR CDR3 was HTBI. One entry per CDR3 protein, called by TCRdb with MiXCR from the multiplex PCR reads. This table holds roughly 350,000 distinct CDR3 sequences, about 14% found once. The sample taken for sequencing was blood. The source is a woman between 25 and 40 years old with Graves' ophthalmopathy.

This clonotype was recorded at least ten times. V gene TRBV7-9 combines with J gene TRBJ2-2, with D possibly matching TRBD1 (6 bases). CDR3 length equals 15 residues. Per the germline V gene, CDR1 is SEHNR and CDR2 is FQNEAQ (reference sequence). Trimming shortened V by 3 bases and J by 1 base, and 9 bases separated the two germline ends. CDR3 loop: CASSFVTGNTGELFF. Written as DNA, the CDR3 is TGTGCCAGCAGCTTCGTGACAGGGAACACCGGGGAGCTGTTTTTT. The variable domain in full, with the rest retrieved from reference TRBV7-9 and TRBJ2-2, is DTGVSQNPRHKITKRGQNVTFRCDPISEHNRLYWYRQTLGQGPEFLTYFQNEAQLEKSRLLSDRFSAERPKGSFSTLEIQRTEQGDSAMYLCASSFVTGNTGELFFGEGSRLTVL.

In this sample, this clonotype turned up many times. The gene calls are TRBV24-1 and TRBJ2-3, with D uncertain. Germline V gives CDR1 KGHDR, CDR2 SFDVKD. Trimming left V 4 bases short and J 3 bases short, with 7 bases between. The CDR3 has 13 residues. The CDR3 loop reads CATSDVGTDTQYF. For the CDR3, the DNA is TGTGCCACCAGTGACGTAGGAACAGATACGCAGTATTTT.

The genes are TRBV12-3 or TRBV12-4 and TRBJ1-1; 12 bases map to TRBD1. V lost 5 bases and J lost 4; bases outside the gene matches: 5. The CDR3 is made up of 15 amino acids. The CDR3 DNA reads as TGTGCCAGCAGTCCGTTGGGACAGGGGGCCACTGAAGCTTTCTTT. Encoded protein: CASSPLGQGATEAFF.

This clonotype was seen ten or more times. The chain combines TRBV12-3 or TRBV12-4 with TRBJ1-2, with D possibly matching TRBD1 (5 bases). The CDR3 runs to 15 residues. V lost 4 bases to trimming and J lost 7 bases, with 19 bases between them. The CDR3 here is CASSSIIRDGRGYTF. As DNA, the CDR3 is TGTGCCAGCAGTTCAATCATCAGGGACGGCCGTGGCTACACCTTC.

The chain carries TRBV11-2 and TRBJ2-1; 10 bases fit TRBD2. The germline V gene encodes CDR1 SGHAT and CDR2 FQNNGV. Losses at the gene ends were 0 bases for V and 8 bases for J; bases not matched to a gene: 1. The CDR3 consists of 14 residues. CDR3 sequence reads: CASSLELAGYEQFF. CDR3 in DNA: TGTGCCAGCAGCTTAGAACTAGCGGGGTATGAGCAGTTCTTC.

The V call is TRBV12-3 or TRBV12-4, the J call TRBJ2-7; 8 nucleotides line up with TRBD2. V trimming: 2 bases; J trimming: 5 bases; junction bases outside the gene matches: 11. This CDR3 has 16 residues. The CDR3 coding sequence is TGTGCCAGCAGTTTACGGGTAGCGGGAAAAGGGAACGAGCAGTACTTC. Encoded protein: CASSLRVAGKGNEQYF.

This clonotype was seen ten or more times. The CDR3 coding sequence is TGTGCCAGCAGAATCGGGACTAGCGGCAACAATGAGCAGTTCTTC. Protein: CASRIGTSGNNEQFF. This chain connects TRBV5-5 to TRBJ2-1; 11 bases are shared with TRBD2. The length of the CDR3 is 15 residues. J gave up 5 bases and V 5 bases, and 6 bases lay outside the gene matches. CDR1 SGHKS and CDR2 YYEKEE come from the germline V gene (reference sequence).

The chain is built from TRBV5-1 and TRBJ2-1; 10 positions agree with TRBD2. V was clipped by 0 bases and J by 15 bases; unmatched bases: 6. The CDR3 is 13 amino acids. CDR1 is SGHRS and CDR2 is YFSETQ in the germline V gene. The DNA of the CDR3 is TGCGCCAGCAGCTTGGCGAGCGGGGGGGCTTGGTTCTTC. It specifies CASSLASGGAWFF.

This clonotype was seen many times. V gene TRBV2 combines with J gene TRBJ1-1; D remains ambiguous. Germline assignment: CDR1 SNHLY and CDR2 FYNNEI. V lost 2 bases to trimming and J lost 1 base, with 11 bases between them. The length of the CDR3 is 15 residues. The CDR3 here is CASSENWQQNTEAFF. As DNA, the CDR3 is TGTGCCAGCAGTGAAAACTGGCAGCAGAACACTGAAGCTTTCTTT.